The 15 T cell receptor beta chains given below trace back to one sample, sequenced in a study of OX40 agonist ivuxolimab in advanced cancers. Clones were sequenced by immunoSEQ multiplex PCR, and TCRdb holds only the in-frame ones, with some missing. This table holds roughly 56,000 clones, around 84% found once. The source material was CD4+ or CD8+ T cells sorted from blood, sampled in a trial of the OX40 agonist ivuxolimab. The receptor set was obtained from an adult with an advanced solid tumor such as melanoma, head and neck, liver or kidney cancer.

This chain uses TRBV6-5 with TRBJ1-2, with D perhaps matching TRBD1 (6 bases). This CDR3 spans 13 amino acids. Germline loops: CDR1 MNHEY, CDR2 SVGAGI. V dropped 6 bases and J dropped 2 bases, with 10 bases sitting between them. The CDR3 region has the DNA TGTGCCAGCAGACGGACAGAAAACTATGGCTACACCTTC. Translating it yields CASRRTENYGYTF.

This chain connects TRBV5-1 to TRBJ1-3; D might be TRBD1 (5 bases). Trimming cost V 4 bases and J 4 bases, with 9 bases left between them. Germline CDR1 reads SGHRS; CDR2 reads YFSETQ. The CDR3 runs to 13 residues. The CDR3 DNA follows: TGCGCCAGCAGCGAGGGGCAAGGAAACACCATATATTTT. Translating gives CASSEGQGNTIYF.

The CDR3 DNA is TGTGCCAGCTCACCGGCCCCCGCAGGGCCTAACACTGAAGCTTTCTTT. It translates to CASSPAPAGPNTEAFF. The chain employs TRBV18 and TRBJ1-1, with D possibly matching TRBD1 (5 bases). The CDR3 spans 16 residues. The germline V gene encodes CDR1 KGHSH and CDR2 LQKENI. V was shortened by 3 bases and J by 2 bases, with 16 bases between the two germline ends.

The V and J genes are TRBV14 and TRBJ2-5; 8 bases agree with TRBD1. The germline V gene has CDR1 SGHDN and CDR2 FVKESK. The CDR3 has 17 residues. The trim removed 1 base at V and 1 base at J, leaving 8 bases unmatched. Written as DNA, the CDR3 is TGTGCCAGCAGCCAAGGGGTCACAGGGGGTCCCCAAGAGACCCAGTACTTC. Amino acids: CASSQGVTGGPQETQYF.

The gene calls are TRBV9 and TRBJ2-1, with 10 bases that match TRBD2. The CDR3 has 16 amino acids. V gave up 4 bases and J gave up 4 bases; unmatched junction bases: 8. CDR1 and CDR2 (germline): SGDLS, YYNGEE. Here the CDR3 DNA reads TGTGCCAGCAGCCCTTTAGCGGGGGGACCATACAATGAGCAGTTCTTC. Encoded protein: CASSPLAGGPYNEQFF.

The rearrangement uses TRBV7-9 and TRBJ1-2; no reliable D call. With 5 bases removed from V and 0 bases from J, the gap between germline ends came to 7 bases. The CDR3 spans 13 residues. Germline values: CDR1 SEHNR, CDR2 FQNEAQ (reference sequence). CDR3 nucleotides: TGTGCCAGCAGCATAGGAGCTAACTATGGCTACACCTTC. Amino acids: CASSIGANYGYTF.

The V and J genes are TRBV28 and TRBJ2-1, with 8 positions matching TRBD1. This CDR3 comprises 15 residues. Losses at the gene ends were 5 bases for V and 9 bases for J; bases not matched to a gene: 12. Germline assignment: CDR1 MDHEN and CDR2 SYDVKM. DNA for the CDR3: TGTGCCAGCAGTCCCCCGGGACAGGCTAAACCTGAGCAGTTCTTC. Protein: CASSPPGQAKPEQFF.

This clone was seen only once. The V call is TRBV7-9, the J call TRBJ2-6; TRBD1 matches at 8 bases. The CDR3 has 16 amino acids. V shed 8 bases, J shed 0 bases, and the junction held 6 bases outside the gene matches. Germline V gene lookup returns CDR1 SEHNR and CDR2 FQNEAQ (reference sequence). The CDR3 loop reads CASWGTGFSGANVLTF. Written as DNA, the CDR3 is TGTGCCAGCTGGGGGACAGGCTTCTCTGGGGCCAACGTCCTGACTTTC.

The rearrangement links TRBV6-6 to TRBJ1-2, with D possibly TRBD1 on 6 matching bases. Per germline, CDR1 MNHNY and CDR2 SVGAGI (reference sequence). V lost 6 bases and J lost 4, with 9 bases in between. This CDR3 spans 12 amino acids. The CDR3 sequence: CASSTGRYGYTF. CDR3 DNA sequence: TGTGCCAGCAGCACAGGGCGCTATGGCTACACCTTC.

A remark on this clone: The sample holds other DNA sequences that translate to the same CDR3. The chain is built from TRBV28 and TRBJ1-5; D uncertain. Germline CDR1 reads MDHEN; CDR2 reads SYDVKM. The CDR3 consists of 13 residues. Trimming cost V 5 bases and J 3 bases, with 8 bases left between them. CDR3 coding DNA: TGTGCCAGCAGTCGCGGGCACAATCAGCCCCAGCATTTT. Its protein is CASSRGHNQPQHF.

The V and J genes are TRBV7-2 and TRBJ1-5, with TRBD1 as a possible D gene (5 bases). Per germline, CDR1 SGHTA and CDR2 FQGNSA. The CDR3 sequence is 15 residues long. V was shortened by 2 bases and J by 1 base, with 9 bases between the two germline ends. As DNA, the CDR3 is TGTGCCAGCAGCTTATGGGGGGGAAGCAATCAGCCCCAGCATTTT. It codes for CASSLWGGSNQPQHF.

V usage is TRBV7-9 and J usage is TRBJ2-5; 7 bases line up with TRBD1. There are 14 residues in the CDR3. The V gene end was trimmed by 5 bases and the J gene end by 1 base; junction bases not matched to a gene: 4. Germline values: CDR1 SEHNR, CDR2 FQNEAQ (reference sequence). This chain's CDR3 is CASSPRTGQETQYF. The CDR3 coding sequence is TGTGCCAGCAGCCCCAGGACAGGCCAAGAGACCCAGTACTTC.

The rearrangement uses TRBV6-5 and TRBJ2-1; no clear D. Germline lookup yields CDR1 MNHEY and CDR2 SVGAGI. Deletions cut 8 bases from V and 7 bases from J, with 9 bases between. This CDR3 spans 11 amino acids. DNA for the CDR3: TGTGCCAGCGGGTTAGGAAATGAGCAGTTCTTC. It yields the protein CASGLGNEQFF.

The chain couples TRBV11-3 to TRBJ1-5, with a weak D call TRBD1 (6 bases). The CDR3 covers 18 residues. The germline V gene encodes CDR1 SGHNT and CDR2 YENEEA. Trimming left V 1 base short and J 3 bases short, with 19 bases between. The CDR3 DNA is TGTGCCAGCAGCTTAGCAGGGGCGACTGGGGGGGCCAATCAGCCCCAGCATTTT. Residues: CASSLAGATGGANQPQHF.

The chain employs TRBV6-4 and TRBJ2-5; D not certain. Germline CDR1 reads MRHNA; CDR2 reads SNTAGT. This CDR3 spans 16 amino acids. The V and J ends lost 0 bases and 1 base respectively, with 12 bases between them. CDR3 sequence: CASSDSSWPGQETQYF. DNA of the CDR3: TGTGCCAGCAGTGACTCAAGTTGGCCAGGCCAAGAGACCCAGTACTTC.